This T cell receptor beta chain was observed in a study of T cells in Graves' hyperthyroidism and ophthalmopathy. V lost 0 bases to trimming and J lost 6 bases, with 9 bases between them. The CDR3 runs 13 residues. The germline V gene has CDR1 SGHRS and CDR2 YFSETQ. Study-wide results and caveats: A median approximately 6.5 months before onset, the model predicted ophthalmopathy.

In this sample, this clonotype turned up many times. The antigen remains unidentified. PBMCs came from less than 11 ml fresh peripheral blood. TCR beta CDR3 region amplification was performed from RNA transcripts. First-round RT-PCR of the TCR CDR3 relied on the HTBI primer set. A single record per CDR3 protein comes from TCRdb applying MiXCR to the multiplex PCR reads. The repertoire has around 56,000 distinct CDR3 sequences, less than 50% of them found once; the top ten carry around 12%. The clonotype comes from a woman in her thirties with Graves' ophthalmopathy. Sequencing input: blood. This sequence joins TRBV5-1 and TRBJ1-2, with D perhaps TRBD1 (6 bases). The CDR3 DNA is TGCGCCAGCAGCTTGGCGGGGGCAGATGGCTACACCTTC. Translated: CASSLAGADGYTF.